This TCR beta chain emerged from a study of PD-1 blockade in classical Hodgkin lymphoma. Study-level background: Every 2 weeks, patients had 3 mg/kg nivolumab intravenously. General observations from the study: Reported findings placed baseline TCR diversity lower in newly diagnosed patients (compared with healthy donors). Patients starting nivolumab under 1 year after ASCT were excluded. It was CD4+ TCR diversity, not CD8+, that rose significantly by C4D1.

In regard to this clone: Its antigen is unidentified.

Produced via immunoSEQ multiplex PCR; TCRdb's table is partial and in-frame only. Of about 7,900 clones in the sample, 70% to 80% are singletons; the top ten hold 45%. The V and J ends lost 3 bases and 5 bases respectively, with 17 bases between them. Per germline, CDR1 SQVTM and CDR2 ANQGSEA. This CDR3 has 14 residues. Time point meaning: cycle 4 day 1 (C4D1), after 6 weeks of nivolumab. With no exception, relapse followed autologous stem cell transplantation in all patients, and brentuximab vedotin exposure varied. This rearrangement joins TRBV29-1 to TRBJ2-7, with a tentative D call TRBD1 (5 bases). Source: peripheral blood mononuclear cells (PBMCs), taken before the fourth cycle of nivolumab. The TCR was taken from a human donor with classical Hodgkin lymphoma. The CDR3 bases are TGCAGCGTTGATGGGGCCCCAGCCCCCCACGAGCAGTACTTC. It is translated as CSVDGAPAPHEQYF.